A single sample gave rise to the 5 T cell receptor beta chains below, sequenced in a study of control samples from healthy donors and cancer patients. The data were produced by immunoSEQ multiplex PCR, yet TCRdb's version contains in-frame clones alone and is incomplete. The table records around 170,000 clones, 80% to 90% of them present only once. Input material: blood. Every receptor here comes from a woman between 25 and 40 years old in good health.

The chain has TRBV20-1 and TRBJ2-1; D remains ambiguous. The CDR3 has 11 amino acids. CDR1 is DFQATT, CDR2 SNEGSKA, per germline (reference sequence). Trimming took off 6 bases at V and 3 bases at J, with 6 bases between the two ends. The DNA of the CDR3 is TGCAGTGCCGACCACTACAATGAGCAGTTCTTC. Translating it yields CSADHYNEQFF.

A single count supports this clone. The CDR3 DNA sequence: TGTGCCACCAGCAGACAGGGTTGGTTAGCCAAAAACATTCAGTACTTC. It encodes CATSRQGWLAKNIQYF. The V and J genes are TRBV15 and TRBJ2-4; the D gene is possibly TRBD1 (5 bases). This CDR3 contains 16 residues. Deletions cut 2 bases from V and 0 bases from J, with 11 bases between. The V gene's germline CDR1 is LNHNV and CDR2 YYDKDF (reference sequence).

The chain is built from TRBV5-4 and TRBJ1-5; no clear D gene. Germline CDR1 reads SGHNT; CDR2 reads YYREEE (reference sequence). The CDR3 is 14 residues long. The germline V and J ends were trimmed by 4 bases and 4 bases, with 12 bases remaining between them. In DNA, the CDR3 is TGTGCCAGCAGCCCGGAGCCGATAAATCAGCCCCAGCATTTT. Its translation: CASSPEPINQPQHF.

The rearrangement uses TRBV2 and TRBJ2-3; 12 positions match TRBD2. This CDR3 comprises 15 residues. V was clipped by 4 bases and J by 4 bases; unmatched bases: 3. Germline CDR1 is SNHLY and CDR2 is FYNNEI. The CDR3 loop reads CASSGSSGGADTQYF. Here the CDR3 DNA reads TGTGCCAGCAGTGGTTCTAGCGGGGGGGCAGATACGCAGTATTTT.

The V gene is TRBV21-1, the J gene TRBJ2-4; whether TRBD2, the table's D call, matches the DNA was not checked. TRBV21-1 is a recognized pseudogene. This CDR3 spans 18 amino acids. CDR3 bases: TGTGCCAGCAGCAAATATCGTCCGGGAATTTATAACAAAAACATTCAGTACTTC. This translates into CASSKYRPGIYNKNIQYF.